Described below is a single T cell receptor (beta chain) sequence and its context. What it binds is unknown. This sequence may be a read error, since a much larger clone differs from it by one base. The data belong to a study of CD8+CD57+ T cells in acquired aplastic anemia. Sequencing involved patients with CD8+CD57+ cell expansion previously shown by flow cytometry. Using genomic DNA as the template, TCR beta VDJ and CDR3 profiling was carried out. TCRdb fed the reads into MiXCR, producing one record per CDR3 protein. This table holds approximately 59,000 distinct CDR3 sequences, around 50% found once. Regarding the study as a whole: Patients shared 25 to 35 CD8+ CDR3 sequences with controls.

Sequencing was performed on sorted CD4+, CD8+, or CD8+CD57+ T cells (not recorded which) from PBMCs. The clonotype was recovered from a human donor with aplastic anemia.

CDR3 loop: CASSQASWGQGATQLEKLFF. The CDR3 nucleotides are TGTGCCAGCAGCCAAGCTTCCTGGGGACAGGGGGCGACTCAGTTGGAAAAACTGTTTTTT. The V call is TRBV14, the J call TRBJ1-4; 12 bases map to TRBD1. Germline V lookup: CDR1 SGHDN, CDR2 FVKESK. V shed 1 base and J 8 bases; nucleotides not matched to a gene: 17. The CDR3 extends over 20 amino acids.